This T cell receptor beta chain was identified during a study of identical twins. Study-wide results and caveats: Monozygotic twin pairs showed more out-of-frame TCR alpha sharing than models estimated.

CDR1 is SGDLS, CDR2 YYNGEE, per germline. The length of the CDR3 is 14 residues. V lost 4 bases and J lost 0, with 10 bases in between. In this sample, this clonotype turned up a few times. The target antigen is unknown. TCRdb independently ran MiXCR on the 5' RACE reads; one entry per CDR3 protein. The sample shows over 600,000 distinct CDR3 sequences, less than 25% of them seen only once. In addition, the sample was reused for a study of T cells expressing NK-cell markers. This second study says: Sorted CD3+CD56+NKG2C+, CD3+CD56+NKG2C- and CD3+CD56-NKG2C+ T-cell subsets were beta-chain profiled. HCMV specificity of the expanded NKG2C+ T cell clones was not established.

This rearrangement joins TRBV9 to TRBJ1-1; D call uncertain. The sequence was collected from a woman between 18 and 30 years old in good health. The sample taken for sequencing was PBMCs. CDR3 DNA: TGTGCCAGCAGCAGGGATGTCGTGAACACTGAAGCTTTCTTT. Protein sequence: CASSRDVVNTEAFF.